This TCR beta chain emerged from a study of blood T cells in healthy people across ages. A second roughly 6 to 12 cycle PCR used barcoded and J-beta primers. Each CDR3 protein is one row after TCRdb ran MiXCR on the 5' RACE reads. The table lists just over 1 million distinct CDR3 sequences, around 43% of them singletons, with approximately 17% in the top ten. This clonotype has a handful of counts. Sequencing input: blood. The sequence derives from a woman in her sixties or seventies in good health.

CDR3 nucleotide sequence: TGTGCCAGCAGCTTTGGACTAGCGAGCAATGAGCAGTTCTTC. It is translated as CASSFGLASNEQFF. The genes are TRBV11-2 and TRBJ2-1, with 9 bases lining up with TRBD2. V shed 3 bases, J shed 6 bases, and the junction held 3 bases outside the gene matches. Germline V gives CDR1 SGHAT, CDR2 FQNNGV. This CDR3 region has 14 residues.